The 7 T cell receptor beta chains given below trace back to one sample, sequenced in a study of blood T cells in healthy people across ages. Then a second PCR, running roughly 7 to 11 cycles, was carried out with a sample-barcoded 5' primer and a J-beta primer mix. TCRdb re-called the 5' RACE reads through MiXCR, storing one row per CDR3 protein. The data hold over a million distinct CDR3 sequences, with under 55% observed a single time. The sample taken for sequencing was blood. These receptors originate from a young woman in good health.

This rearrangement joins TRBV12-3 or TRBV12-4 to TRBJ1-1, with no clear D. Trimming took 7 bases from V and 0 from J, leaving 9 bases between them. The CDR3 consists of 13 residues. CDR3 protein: CASMPRLNTEAFF. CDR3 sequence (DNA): TGTGCCAGCATGCCCAGGCTGAACACTGAAGCTTTCTTT.

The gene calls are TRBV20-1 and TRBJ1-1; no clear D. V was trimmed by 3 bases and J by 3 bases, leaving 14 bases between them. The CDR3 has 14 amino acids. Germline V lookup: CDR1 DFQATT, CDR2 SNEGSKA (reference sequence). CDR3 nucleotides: TGCAGTGCTAGGTTCGCCGGGCTGGACACTGAAGCTTTCTTT. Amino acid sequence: CSARFAGLDTEAFF.

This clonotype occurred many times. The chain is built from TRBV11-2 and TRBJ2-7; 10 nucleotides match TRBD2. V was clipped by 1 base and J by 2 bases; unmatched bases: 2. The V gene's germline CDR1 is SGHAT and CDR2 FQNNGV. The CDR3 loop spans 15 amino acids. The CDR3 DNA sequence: TGTGCCAGCAGCTTAGGGACTAGCGGAACCTACGAGCAGTACTTC. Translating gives CASSLGTSGTYEQYF.

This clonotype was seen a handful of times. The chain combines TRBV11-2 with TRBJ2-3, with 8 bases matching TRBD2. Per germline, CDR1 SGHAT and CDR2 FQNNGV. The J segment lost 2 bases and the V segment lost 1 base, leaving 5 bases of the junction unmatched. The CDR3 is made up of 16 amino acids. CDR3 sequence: CASSLASGGATDTQYF. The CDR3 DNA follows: TGTGCCAGCAGCTTAGCGTCCGGGGGGGCCACAGATACGCAGTATTTT.

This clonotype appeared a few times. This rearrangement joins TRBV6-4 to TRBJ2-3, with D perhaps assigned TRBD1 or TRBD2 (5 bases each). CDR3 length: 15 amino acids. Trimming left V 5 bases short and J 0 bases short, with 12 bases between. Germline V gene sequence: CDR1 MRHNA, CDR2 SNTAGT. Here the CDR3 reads CASSQYRTSTDTQYF. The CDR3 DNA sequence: TGTGCCAGCAGTCAATACAGGACTAGCACAGATACGCAGTATTTT.

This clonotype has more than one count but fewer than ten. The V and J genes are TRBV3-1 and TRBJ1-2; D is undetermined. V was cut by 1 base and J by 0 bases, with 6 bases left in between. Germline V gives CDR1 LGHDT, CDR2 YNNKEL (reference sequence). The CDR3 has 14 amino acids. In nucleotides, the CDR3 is TGTGCCAGCAGCCAAGTCGAGTCTAACTATGGCTACACCTTC. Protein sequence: CASSQVESNYGYTF.

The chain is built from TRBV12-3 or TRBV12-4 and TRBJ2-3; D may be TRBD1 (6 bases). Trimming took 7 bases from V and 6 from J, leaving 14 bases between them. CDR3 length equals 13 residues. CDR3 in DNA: TGTGCCAGCATAATCACAGGGATTGATACGCAGTATTTT. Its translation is CASIITGIDTQYF.